This T cell receptor (beta chain) was retrieved from a study of STAT5B mutations in CD4+ large granular lymphocyte leukemia. The assay was run at survey level. TCRdb keeps only in-frame clones here, not all; method: immunoSEQ multiplex PCR. The sample includes 30,000 or so clones, roughly 77% of them seen just once. This clone has only one observation. Its target is not known. Broader study findings: Top patient clones used TRBV06 genes more often: 8/27 versus 2/35 in controls. Patient CD4-sorted repertoires looked more clonal than healthy CD4+ repertoires, even without putative leukemic clones. Approximately 25% of private leukemic clonotypes occurred rarely in other patients' non-leukemic repertoires.

CDR1 SGHTA and CDR2 FQGNSA come from the germline V gene. V shed 5 bases and J 0 bases; nucleotides not matched to a gene: 9. The CDR3 has 19 residues. Material for sequencing was CD4+ T cells from blood buffy coats. The receptor was derived from a human donor in good health. J is TRBJ2-6 and V is TRBV7-2, with 11 bases matching TRBD2. This CDR3 is CASSPEGLAVTSGANVLTF. CDR3 bases: TGTGCCAGCAGCCCTGAGGGACTAGCGGTGACCTCTGGGGCCAACGTCCTGACTTTC.